The clone carrying this T cell receptor (beta chain) was counted at least ten times. Its antigen is unknown. The CDR3 loop spans 15 amino acids. Germline V gene sequence: CDR1 SGHTA, CDR2 FQGNSA. The V gene lost 6 bases and the J gene lost 0 bases, with 12 bases spanning the gap. This sample was included in a study of T-cell reconstitution after alpha-beta-depleted transplantation in children. Points from the study as a whole: Where alpha-beta T cells came from about two months after transplant was reportedly several hundred expanded graft clones.

Preparation of the TCRbeta library used unique molecular identifiers. MiXCR, run by TCRdb on the PCR reads, gives a single entry per CDR3 protein. The sample has approximately 70,000 distinct CDR3 sequences; roughly 5.2% are singletons. Sample: PBMCs, mostly from graft donor cells, taken 180 days after TCRalphabeta/CD19-depleted stem cell transplant. The chain combines TRBV7-2 with TRBJ1-5; no definite D call. This TCR was sampled from a boy younger than two who had a stem cell transplant for acute myeloid leukemia, so the T cells may come from the graft donor. CDR3 DNA sequence: TGTGCCAGCAGTCCTTCTGGGTATAGCAATCAGCCCCAGCATTTT. Translating gives CASSPSGYSNQPQHF.